The 24 T cell receptor beta chains below were found in one sample sequenced in a study of response to subunit inactivated influenza vaccine. Using its own MiXCR run on the RT-PCR reads, TCRdb lists one record per CDR3 protein. The sample includes 700,000 to 800,000 distinct CDR3 sequences, approximately 17% of them seen just once. The sequencing used PBMCs from blood, collected around 5 days after vaccination. The receptors stem from a man over 45 who received an inactivated influenza vaccine.

This clonotype was recorded a few times. The V gene is TRBV24-1, the J gene TRBJ2-1; 8 bases align to TRBD1. CDR3 length equals 16 residues. In germline, CDR1 is KGHDR, CDR2 SFDVKD. J lost 4 bases, V lost 4 bases, and 8 bases had no gene match. This CDR3 is CATSDSSGGRYNEQFF. In DNA, the CDR3 is TGTGCCACCAGTGACTCCTCAGGGGGCAGGTACAATGAGCAGTTCTTC.

There are a few counts of this clonotype. This chain links TRBV7-9 with TRBJ1-1; D might be TRBD1 (5 bases). V was shortened by 6 bases and J by 0 bases, with 11 bases between the two germline ends. From germline, CDR1 is SEHNR and CDR2 FQNEAQ (reference sequence). The CDR3 is made up of 14 amino acids. The CDR3 DNA reads as TGTGCCAGCAGAATTAGAGGGGTGAACACTGAAGCTTTCTTT. It specifies CASRIRGVNTEAFF.

The V and J genes are TRBV20-1 and TRBJ2-7; 13 bases fit TRBD2. The CDR3 covers 15 residues. Trimming took 3 bases from V and 6 from J; bases not matched to a gene: 8. The germline V gene encodes CDR1 DFQATT and CDR2 SNEGSKA (reference sequence). CDR3 amino acids: CSARGTSGTAAEQYF. CDR3 in DNA: TGCAGTGCTAGGGGGACTAGCGGGACCGCTGCCGAGCAGTACTTC.

This chain uses TRBV6-1 with TRBJ2-7; a weak D match, TRBD2 (6 bases). Germline V gene lookup returns CDR1 MNHNS and CDR2 SASEGT. Trimming left V 5 bases short and J 2 bases short, with 16 bases between. CDR3 size: 15 residues. The CDR3 region is CASSIGTPTPYEQYF. The CDR3 bases are TGTGCCAGCAGTATCGGGACTCCTACTCCCTACGAGCAGTACTTC.

This chain joins TRBV29-1 and TRBJ2-1, with 13 positions matching TRBD2. Per the germline V gene, CDR1 is SQVTM and CDR2 is ANQGSEA. This CDR3 contains 13 residues. V shed 8 bases, J shed 7 bases, and the junction held 5 bases outside the gene matches. CDR3 DNA: TGCAGCACGGGACTAGCGGGGACTAATGAGCAGTTCTTC. As protein: CSTGLAGTNEQFF.

This clonotype was counted only a few times. V usage is TRBV7-6 and J usage is TRBJ2-2; 13 bases match TRBD2. CDR3 length: 20 amino acids. CDR1 and CDR2 (germline): SGHVS, FNYEAQ. J gave up 3 bases and V 5 bases, and 15 bases lay outside the gene matches. The CDR3 region has the DNA TGTGCCAGCAGCCGTCTAAGGACTAGCGGGAGTTGGATAGACACCGGGGAGCTGTTTTTT. Translating gives CASSRLRTSGSWIDTGELFF. Supplemented by reference TRBV7-6 and TRBJ2-2, the full variable domain reads GAGVSQSPRYKVTKRGQDVALRCDPISGHVSLYWYRQALGQGPEFLTYFNYEAQQDKSGLPNDRFSAERPEGSISTLTIQRTEQRDSAMYRCASSRLRTSGSWIDTGELFFGEGSRLTVL.

The rearrangement joins TRBV3-1 to TRBJ2-5; perhaps TRBD1 as D (5 bases). The length of the CDR3 is 13 residues. Trimming took 2 bases from V and 5 from J, leaving 9 bases between them. The germline CDR1 and CDR2 sequences are LGHDT and YNNKEL (reference sequence). DNA for the CDR3: TGTGCCAGCAGCCAAAACCCAGGGGAGACCCAGTACTTC. This translates into CASSQNPGETQYF.

In its sample, this clonotype was seen a few times. The chain joins TRBV5-1 to TRBJ2-7, with TRBD1 matching 7 bases. The germline V gene has CDR1 SGHRS and CDR2 YFSETQ. V gave up 4 bases and J gave up 6 bases; unmatched junction bases: 19. This CDR3 region has 17 residues. CDR3 bases: TGCGCCAGCAGCCTAACCGCCTGGACAGGCGTCGAGGGCGAGCAGTACTTC. Translation gives CASSLTAWTGVEGEQYF.

This clonotype was counted a few times. V gene TRBV27 combines with J gene TRBJ2-1, with TRBD2 matching over 8 bases. The J segment lost 0 bases and the V segment lost 3 bases, leaving 10 bases of the junction unmatched. Germline CDR1 and CDR2: MNHEY and SMNVEV (reference sequence). This CDR3 is built from 18 residues. This CDR3 is CASSFSLAGLSSYNEQFF. The CDR3 coding sequence is TGTGCCAGCAGTTTTAGCCTAGCGGGCCTCAGCTCCTACAATGAGCAGTTCTTC.

The chain joins TRBV6-2 or TRBV6-3 to TRBJ2-3, with a tentative D call TRBD2 (5 bases). CDR1 is MNHEY and CDR2 is SVGEGT in the germline V gene. The CDR3 contains 16 residues. V was clipped by 2 bases and J by 3 bases, with 15 bases between them. In DNA form, the CDR3 reads TGTGCCAGCAGTTACCCGGCGTCGTCGGGGACAGATACGCAGTATTTT. It is translated as CASSYPASSGTDTQYF.

A few counts support this clonotype. The CDR3 here is CSARAPAGARETQYF. CDR3 DNA sequence: TGCAGTGCTAGAGCTCCAGCGGGAGCGAGAGAGACCCAGTACTTC. The chain is built from TRBV20-1 and TRBJ2-5; 8 nucleotides match TRBD2. The CDR3 runs 15 residues. The V gene end was trimmed by 1 base and the J gene end by 4 bases; junction bases not matched to a gene: 8. CDR1 and CDR2 from the germline V gene are DFQATT and SNEGSKA (reference sequence).

The chain joins TRBV7-9 to TRBJ2-1, with 13 nucleotides matching TRBD2. The CDR3 is 16 residues long. With 6 bases clipped from V and 7 bases from J, the junction kept 9 bases outside the gene matches. The germline CDR1 and CDR2 sequences are SEHNR and FQNEAQ (reference sequence). For the CDR3, the DNA is TGTGCCAGCAGGTCCGGACTAGCGGGAGTGTTTAATGAGCAGTTCTTC. Its translation: CASRSGLAGVFNEQFF.

A few counts support this clonotype. This chain uses TRBV27 with TRBJ2-1; 10 bases agree with TRBD1. Germline values: CDR1 MNHEY, CDR2 SMNVEV (reference sequence). V lost 5 bases to trimming and J lost 4 bases; unmatched junction nucleotides: 2. The CDR3 is 14 amino acids. CDR3 residues: CASSDRGPYNEQFF. For the CDR3, the DNA is TGTGCCAGCAGTGACAGGGGGCCATACAATGAGCAGTTCTTC.

This clonotype turned up a few times. The CDR3 region is CASSVPGQGAGAGYTF. CDR3 DNA sequence: TGTGCCAGCAGCGTACCGGGACAGGGGGCGGGAGCCGGCTACACCTTC. The V and J genes are TRBV9 and TRBJ1-2, with TRBD1 matching over 12 bases. CDR3 length equals 16 residues. The V gene end was trimmed by 1 base and the J gene end by 8 bases; junction bases not matched to a gene: 9. Germline V CDR1 and CDR2: SGDLS, YYNGEE.

CDR3 coding DNA: TGTGCCAGCTGGAAGAGGACTAGCGGGAGGTCGGCCAAAAACATTCAGTACTTC. Translated: CASWKRTSGRSAKNIQYF. The chain has TRBV6-4 and TRBJ2-4; TRBD2 agrees at 14 bases. This CDR3 has 18 amino acids. J gave up 1 base and V 8 bases, and 10 bases lay outside the gene matches. CDR1 and CDR2 from the germline V gene are MRHNA and SNTAGT.

The gene calls are TRBV7-9 and TRBJ2-3; D unresolved. Germline CDR1 reads SEHNR; CDR2 reads FQNEAQ (reference sequence). The CDR3 consists of 13 residues. Trimming removed 11 bases from V and 3 bases from J, with 15 bases in between. The CDR3 is CAFSRLETDTQYF. CDR3 nucleotides: TGTGCCTTCAGCCGACTTGAAACAGATACGCAGTATTTT.

This clonotype was observed many times. The chain has TRBV29-1 and TRBJ2-1, with D maybe TRBD2 (6 bases). The CDR3 contains 10 residues. Germline CDR1 and CDR2: SQVTM and ANQGSEA. V dropped 7 bases and J dropped 14 bases, with 15 bases sitting between them. CDR3 region: CSGVVGLEFF. The CDR3 bases are TGCAGCGGTGTCGTGGGACTCGAGTTCTTC.

This clonotype turned up a few times. The chain joins TRBV5-8 to TRBJ1-1, with unresolved D. Trimming cost V 7 bases and J 1 base, with 17 bases left between them. CDR1 is SGHTS and CDR2 is YDEGEE in the germline V gene. The CDR3 loop spans 15 amino acids. The CDR3 coding sequence is TGTGCCAGCTTTGACTCGGGCGGCACGAACACTGAAGCTTTCTTT. Translation gives CASFDSGGTNTEAFF.

This clonotype has only a few counts. The V call is TRBV29-1, the J call TRBJ2-7, with TRBD2 matching over 7 bases. This CDR3 comprises 14 residues. Germline CDR1 reads SQVTM; CDR2 reads ANQGSEA. J was trimmed by 2 bases and V by 4 bases; bases with no gene match: 8. The CDR3 loop reads CSVGVSGLTYEQYF. The CDR3 DNA reads TGCAGCGTTGGGGTTAGCGGGTTAACCTACGAGCAGTACTTC.

This clonotype was counted only a few times. The rearrangement uses TRBV7-9 and TRBJ2-7; D may correspond to TRBD1 or TRBD2 (5 bases each). With 3 bases removed from V and 5 bases from J, the gap between germline ends came to 17 bases. The CDR3 runs to 15 residues. Germline V gives CDR1 SEHNR, CDR2 FQNEAQ (reference sequence). The CDR3: CASSLGTGLGDEQYF. CDR3 bases: TGTGCCAGCAGCTTGGGTACAGGACTCGGGGACGAGCAGTACTTC.

The sample holds a few counts of this clonotype. The rearrangement joins TRBV20-1 to TRBJ2-4; possibly TRBD1 for D (8 bases). The CDR3 runs to 15 residues. The germline CDR1 and CDR2 sequences are DFQATT and SNEGSKA (reference sequence). The V end was cut by 5 bases, the J end by 8 bases, with 22 bases between. The CDR3, as DNA: TGCAGTGCTTATAAACAGGGGGAGGGGGGGTACATTCAGTACTTC. It specifies CSAYKQGEGGYIQYF.

The chain combines TRBV29-1 with TRBJ2-3, with D possibly TRBD1 on 6 matching bases. The germline gives CDR1 SQVTM, CDR2 ANQGSEA. CDR3 length: 14 residues. V lost 1 base and J lost 1, with 9 bases in between. The CDR3 nucleotides read TGCAGCGTTGAAGTTCACAGGGGCACAGATACGCAGTATTTT. This translates into CSVEVHRGTDTQYF.

This rearrangement joins TRBV20-1 to TRBJ2-5; D gene ambiguous. Trimming stripped 3 bases from V and 0 bases from J, with 8 bases between. In germline, CDR1 is DFQATT, CDR2 SNEGSKA (reference sequence). The CDR3 is made up of 13 amino acids. Written as DNA, the CDR3 is TGCAGTGCTAGTAACGGGTACCAAGAGACCCAGTACTTC. Its protein is CSASNGYQETQYF.

The chain recombines TRBV6-2 or TRBV6-3 with TRBJ2-5; no firm D call. Germline V gene sequence: CDR1 MNHEY, CDR2 SVGEGT. The CDR3 is made up of 10 amino acids. V lost 6 bases, J lost 5 bases, and 4 bases lay in between. The CDR3 sequence: CASRMETQYF. The CDR3 DNA follows: TGTGCCAGCAGAATGGAGACCCAGTACTTC.